The 29 T cell receptor beta chains in this list originate from one sample, sequenced in a study of blood T cell repertoires in COVID-19. Clones were read by immunoSEQ multiplex PCR, and TCRdb kept only the in-frame ones, dropping some. The table lists about 150,000 clones, roughly 87% of them singletons, with approximately 4.3% in the top ten. Sequencing was done on a sample of PBMCs or T cells enriched from blood (not recorded which). The receptor source for this set is a woman between 35 and 50 years old who had been exposed to COVID-19.

V and J are TRBV4-3 and TRBJ2-1; 13 nucleotides line up with TRBD2. The CDR3 runs 16 residues. The V gene end was trimmed by 2 bases and the J gene end by 5 bases; junction bases not matched to a gene: 3. Germline CDR1 and CDR2: LGHNA and YSLEER. The CDR3 protein is CASSQPGTSGNNEQFF. The DNA of the CDR3 is TGCGCCAGCAGCCAACCAGGGACTAGCGGGAACAATGAGCAGTTCTTC.

This clone was observed a single time. This sequence joins TRBV9 and TRBJ2-2; 10 bases fit TRBD1. Germline lookup yields CDR1 SGDLS and CDR2 YYNGEE. V was pared by 4 bases and J by 7 bases, with 4 bases of the junction left unmatched. The CDR3 spans 14 residues. This CDR3 reads CASSLDRGDGELFF. CDR3 bases: TGTGCCAGCAGCCTGGACAGGGGGGACGGGGAGCTGTTTTTT. The whole variable domain, filled in from reference TRBV9 and TRBJ2-2, reads DSGVTQTPKHLITATGQRVTLRCSPRSGDLSVYWYQQSLDQGLQFLIQYYNGEERAKGNILERFSAQQFPDLHSELNLSSLELGDSALYFCASSLDRGDGELFFGEGSRLTVL.

The rearrangement joins TRBV5-5 to TRBJ2-5, with TRBD1 as a possible D gene (6 bases). CDR1 SGHKS and CDR2 YYEKEE come from the germline V gene (reference sequence). Trimming took off 2 bases at V and 3 bases at J, with 11 bases between the two ends. This CDR3 is 14 amino acids long. This CDR3 is CASSFWTAEETQYF. The CDR3 bases are TGTGCCAGCAGCTTCTGGACAGCCGAAGAGACCCAGTACTTC.

This chain uses TRBV5-6 with TRBJ2-3; D may be TRBD2 (5 bases). Trimming removed 4 bases from V and 3 bases from J, with 18 bases in between. CDR1 and CDR2 (germline): SGHDT, YYEEEE. The CDR3 contains 16 residues. The CDR3 coding sequence is TGTGCCAGCAGCACCGCCGGAAGAGGAGGAACAGATACGCAGTATTTT. Translated, it gives CASSTAGRGGTDTQYF.

The chain links TRBV5-1 to TRBJ2-3; 8 nucleotides agree with TRBD2. V lost 0 bases to trimming and J lost 4 bases; unmatched junction nucleotides: 4. The CDR3 sequence is 15 residues long. Looked up from germline, CDR1 is SGHRS and CDR2 is YFSETQ. The CDR3 DNA is TGCGCCAGCAGCTTGGACGGGGGGGCCGCAGATACGCAGTATTTT. Its translation: CASSLDGGAADTQYF. The entire variable domain, with the rest obtained from reference TRBV5-1 and TRBJ2-3, is as follows: KAGVTQTPRYLIKTRGQQVTLSCSPISGHRSVSWYQQTPGQGLQFLFEYFSETQRNKGNFPGRFSGRQFSNSRSEMNVSTLELGDSALYLCASSLDGGAADTQYFGPGTRLTVL.

The chain has TRBV4-1 and TRBJ1-5; D unresolved. The V and J ends lost 0 bases and 6 bases respectively, with 12 bases between them. The CDR3 sequence is 15 residues long. The germline V gene has CDR1 MGHRA and CDR2 YSYEKL. CDR3 region: CASSQDRTSGQPQHF. The CDR3 DNA reads TGCGCCAGCAGCCAAGATCGGACTTCGGGTCAGCCCCAGCATTTT.

The chain employs TRBV12-3 or TRBV12-4 and TRBJ2-1; 9 nucleotides line up with TRBD2. V was pared by 8 bases and J by 5 bases, with 4 bases of the junction left unmatched. This CDR3 contains 13 residues. The DNA for the CDR3 is TGTGCCAGCGCCCAGCGGGGGGACAATGAGCAGTTCTTC. Its translation: CASAQRGDNEQFF.

This chain uses TRBV6-5 with TRBJ2-7; TRBD2 matches 8 bases. With 3 bases clipped from V and 3 bases from J, the junction kept 7 bases outside the gene matches. The germline CDR1 and CDR2 sequences are MNHEY and SVGAGI. The CDR3 length is 15 residues. Here the CDR3 reads CASSYRLAPIYEQYF. CDR3 sequence (DNA): TGTGCCAGCAGTTATAGACTAGCGCCAATCTACGAGCAGTACTTC.

V gene TRBV6-1 combines with J gene TRBJ1-2, with 7 bases fitting TRBD1. The junction had 8 bases not matched to a gene; V was cut back by 0 bases and J by 4 bases. This CDR3 has 16 amino acids. The germline gives CDR1 MNHNS, CDR2 SASEGT. The CDR3, as DNA: TGTGCCAGCAGTGAAGCCCTGACCCGGGACAGCTATGGCTACACCTTC. Protein product: CASSEALTRDSYGYTF.

This clone was observed a handful of times. The CDR3 coding sequence is TGCGCCAGCAGAGGACAGGCGGGTACCGGGGAGCTGTTTTTT. Amino acid sequence: CASRGQAGTGELFF. The chain joins TRBV10-1 to TRBJ2-2; 7 bases align to TRBD1. The CDR3 spans 14 residues. Per germline, CDR1 WNHNN and CDR2 SYGVQD (reference sequence). V lost 6 bases, J lost 5 bases, and 6 bases stayed unmatched.

The rearrangement links TRBV12-3 or TRBV12-4 to TRBJ1-3; D call uncertain. The V end was cut by 1 base, the J end by 6 bases, with 4 bases between. CDR3 length: 12 residues. The CDR3: CASSLGPNTIYF. The CDR3 DNA is TGTGCCAGCAGTTTAGGGCCAAACACCATATATTTT.

J is TRBJ2-7 and V is TRBV20-1; 14 positions match TRBD2. This CDR3 region has 16 residues. Germline V lookup: CDR1 DFQATT, CDR2 SNEGSKA (reference sequence). V shed 3 bases and J 6 bases; nucleotides not matched to a gene: 10. Here the CDR3 reads CSASDPGLAGDAEQYF. The CDR3 nucleotides read TGCAGTGCTAGTGACCCGGGACTAGCGGGGGACGCCGAGCAGTACTTC.

The V gene is TRBV2, the J gene TRBJ1-3, with D unclear. Germline V CDR1 and CDR2: SNHLY, FYNNEI. The V end was cut by 3 bases, the J end by 0 bases, with 6 bases between. This CDR3 has 14 amino acids. The CDR3 is CASSDGSSGNTIYF. The CDR3 DNA reads TGTGCCAGCAGTGACGGTAGCTCTGGAAACACCATATATTTT. The full variable domain, completed using reference TRBV2 and TRBJ1-3, is EPEVTQTPSHQVTQMGQEVILRCVPISNHLYFYWYRQILGQKVEFLVSFYNNEISEKSEIFDDQFSVERPDGSNFTLKIRSTKLEDSAMYFCASSDGSSGNTIYFGEGSWLTVV.

This clone was seen more than once but under ten times. This chain connects TRBV7-9 to TRBJ2-1; 8 nucleotides align to TRBD1. Per the germline V gene, CDR1 is SEHNR and CDR2 is FQNEAQ (reference sequence). The CDR3 totals 16 residues. Germline trimming cut 3 bases from V and 6 bases from J; bases unmatched to any gene: 10. CDR3 region: CASSLGTGSLLNEQFF. CDR3 sequence (DNA): TGTGCCAGCAGCTTGGGGACAGGATCCCTACTCAATGAGCAGTTCTTC.

This clone was seen only once. The chain couples TRBV15 to TRBJ1-4; D unresolved. From germline, CDR1 is LNHNV and CDR2 YYDKDF (reference sequence). The CDR3 has 11 amino acids. V gave up 1 base and J gave up 14 bases, with 8 bases separating them. The CDR3 DNA is TGTGCCACCAGCAGAGGGGCAGAGCTGTTTTTT. Translating gives CATSRGAELFF.

The CDR3 DNA follows: TGTGCCAGTAGTATTGAGGGCGCAAAGAACACTGAAGCTTTCTTT. Translation gives CASSIEGAKNTEAFF. V is TRBV19 and J is TRBJ1-1; no firm D call. The V and J ends lost 3 bases and 1 base respectively, with 12 bases between them. This CDR3 contains 15 residues. Germline V gene data show CDR1 as LNHDA and CDR2 as SQIVND (reference sequence).

The V call is TRBV4-1, the J call TRBJ1-2, with TRBD1 matching over 11 bases. The V gene's germline CDR1 is MGHRA and CDR2 YSYEKL. The CDR3 length is 15 residues. The V segment lost 6 bases and the J segment 6 bases; nucleotides outside the gene matches: 9. This CDR3 is CASRPQGQGVHGYTF. The CDR3 region has the DNA TGCGCCAGCAGGCCACAGGGACAGGGGGTTCATGGCTACACCTTC.

The rearrangement uses TRBV5-4 and TRBJ2-7, with D possibly being TRBD1 (5 bases). Germline V CDR1 and CDR2: SGHNT, YYREEE (reference sequence). The CDR3 runs 15 residues. V was shortened by 0 bases and J by 4 bases, with 14 bases between the two germline ends. The chain's CDR3 is CASSLAAQGKYEQYF. DNA of the CDR3: TGTGCCAGCAGCTTGGCAGCTCAGGGAAAATACGAGCAGTACTTC.

This chain uses TRBV7-2 with TRBJ2-1; TRBD1 is a possible D gene (5 bases). The CDR3 spans 14 residues. Per the germline V gene, CDR1 is SGHTA and CDR2 is FQGNSA. V gave up 5 bases and J gave up 8 bases, with 16 bases separating them. The CDR3 here is CASSPSKGRDEQFF. The CDR3, as DNA: TGTGCCAGCAGCCCCTCAAAGGGGCGCGATGAGCAGTTCTTC.

The rearrangement links TRBV5-1 to TRBJ1-4; 7 nucleotides align to TRBD1. CDR1 and CDR2 from the germline V gene are SGHRS and YFSETQ. The CDR3 loop spans 15 amino acids. Trimming at V came to 3 bases and at J to 7 bases, leaving 9 bases not matched to a gene. CDR3 protein: CASSSGPRDSEKLFF. The CDR3, as DNA: TGCGCCAGCAGCTCCGGTCCCCGGGACAGTGAAAAACTGTTTTTT.

In its sample, this clone was seen once. The CDR3 sequence is CASSEFRDRVVSHGNTIYF. CDR3 bases: TGTGCCAGCAGTGAATTCCGGGACAGGGTTGTCAGTCATGGAAACACCATATATTTT. The rearrangement links TRBV6-4 to TRBJ1-3; TRBD1 matches at 9 bases. Germline V gene data show CDR1 as MRHNA and CDR2 as SNTAGT. J lost 3 bases, V lost 3 bases, and 15 bases had no gene match. The CDR3 contains 19 residues.

This chain joins TRBV11-2 and TRBJ2-7; the match to TRBD2 covers 7 bases. There are 15 residues in the CDR3. V shed 5 bases and J 0 bases; nucleotides not matched to a gene: 7. Germline-derived CDR1 and CDR2 are SGHAT and FQNNGV. Here the CDR3 DNA reads TGTGCCAGCAGCCCTGGGAGGGCGAACTCCTACGAGCAGTACTTC. It specifies CASSPGRANSYEQYF.

This clone was detected once. The V call is TRBV5-1, the J call TRBJ1-5; no reliable D call. The CDR3 length is 13 residues. CDR1 and CDR2 from the germline V gene are SGHRS and YFSETQ. Trimming took 0 bases from V and 5 from J, leaving 6 bases between them. CDR3 amino acids: CASSLGGHQPQHF. The CDR3, as DNA: TGCGCCAGCAGCTTGGGCGGTCATCAGCCCCAGCATTTT.

This chain connects TRBV7-2 to TRBJ1-2, with 11 bases that match TRBD1. Looked up from germline, CDR1 is SGHTA and CDR2 is FQGNSA. This CDR3 region has 16 residues. V dropped 6 bases and J dropped 7; count of bases not matched to a gene: 13. In nucleotides, the CDR3 is TGTGCCAGCAGGACTGGACAGGGGGCGCGAACGGTTGGCTACACCTTC. Protein product: CASRTGQGARTVGYTF.

This rearrangement joins TRBV2 to TRBJ2-7; TRBD2 aligns across 8 bases. Germline V gene sequence: CDR1 SNHLY, CDR2 FYNNEI. This CDR3 has 14 residues. Trimming removed 7 bases from V and 4 bases from J; junction bases left unmatched: 9. This CDR3 reads CASIVRTSFYEQYF. Written as DNA, the CDR3 is TGTGCCAGCATTGTCAGGACTAGCTTTTACGAGCAGTACTTC.

The chain employs TRBV7-2 and TRBJ2-1, with 10 bases that match TRBD2. With 6 bases clipped from V and 5 bases from J, the junction kept 10 bases outside the gene matches. The germline V gene has CDR1 SGHTA and CDR2 FQGNSA. The CDR3 consists of 16 residues. CDR3 coding DNA: TGTGCCAGCAGAAAAACTAGCGGGAAGGGCAACAATGAGCAGTTCTTC. Translating gives CASRKTSGKGNNEQFF.

The chain employs TRBV15 and TRBJ2-5; a possible D gene is TRBD1 (6 bases). With 1 base removed from V and 5 bases from J, the gap between germline ends came to 17 bases. CDR3 length: 16 residues. Germline V gene data show CDR1 as LNHNV and CDR2 as YYDKDF (reference sequence). This CDR3 is CATSRVPGARVETQYF. CDR3 nucleotides: TGTGCCACCAGCAGAGTCCCAGGGGCAAGAGTGGAGACCCAGTACTTC.

This clone appeared a few times. This chain connects TRBV27 to TRBJ1-2; TRBD1 might be the D (5 bases). Trimming removed 0 bases at V and 3 bases at J, with 11 bases between. In germline, CDR1 is MNHEY, CDR2 SMNVEV (reference sequence). This CDR3 is 15 amino acids long. The CDR3 loop reads CASSLSYGGDYGYTF. DNA of the CDR3: TGTGCCAGCAGTTTATCGTATGGGGGGGACTATGGCTACACCTTC.

The chain links TRBV18 to TRBJ1-2; 7 bases fit TRBD1. V lost 2 bases and J lost 6; bases outside the gene matches: 0. CDR1 is KGHSH, CDR2 LQKENI, per germline. The CDR3 length is 12 residues. The CDR3 DNA reads TGTGCCAGCTCACCAGACAGGGATGGCTACACCTTC. It yields the protein CASSPDRDGYTF.